This T cell receptor beta chain was recovered during a study of cytomegalovirus exposure and HLA in healthy donors. The study's findings and limits: V- and J-gene trimming of TCR beta was linked (in a later analysis) to a missense DCLRE1C variant.

The PCR was carried out with 60 Vbeta primers and 13 Jbeta primers. Profiling relied on immunoSEQ multiplex PCR, and the TCRdb table lists in-frame clones only, not all of them. This repertoire includes about 160,000 clones. V was pared by 2 bases and J by 0 bases, with 2 bases of the junction left unmatched. This CDR3 has 15 amino acids. Germline V gene lookup returns CDR1 SGHVS and CDR2 FNYEAQ. Likely unrecorded immune exposures existed in these nominally healthy donors. Notes on this clone: Its target is unknown.

What was sequenced was PBMCs. V gene TRBV7-6 combines with J gene TRBJ2-3; 7 nucleotides agree with TRBD2. This receptor was identified in a woman in her fifties or sixties in good health and CMV-seronegative. CDR3 loop: CASSLWGGSTDTQYF. CDR3 sequence (DNA): TGTGCCAGCAGCTTATGGGGGGGGAGCACAGATACGCAGTATTTT.